This is a list of T cell receptor beta chains from one sample in a study of blood T cell repertoires in COVID-19. Generated by immunoSEQ multiplex PCR, the TCRdb table keeps only in-frame clones and is missing some. The sample records 100,000 to 150,000 clones, over 80% being singletons. The sequenced material came from peripheral blood. Source of these receptors: a man aged 70-80 years with acute or convalescent COVID-19. CDR3s include the opening cysteine and the closing phenylalanine or tryptophan. The order of the fields is J gene, V gene, D gene, clone size, CDR3 protein. The D gene is left open where the match is weak. A clone size is listed for some rows: how often the clone was seen (once, few, many), or a class if it is expanded.

j_gene: TRBJ2-6
v_gene: TRBV19
d_gene: TRBD1
abundance: .
CDR3aa: CATSGQGAGANVLTF

j_gene: TRBJ1-6
v_gene: TRBV11-1
d_gene: .
abundance: .
CDR3aa: CASSSFDSSPLHF

j_gene: TRBJ2-5
v_gene: TRBV7-2
d_gene: TRBD2
abundance: .
CDR3aa: CASSFLAREGETQYF

j_gene: TRBJ1-1
v_gene: TRBV14
d_gene: .
abundance: medium-sized
CDR3aa: CASSPRAGANTEAFF

j_gene: TRBJ1-2
v_gene: TRBV28
d_gene: .
abundance: few
CDR3aa: CASSRTPNYGYTF

j_gene: TRBJ1-2
v_gene: TRBV4-1
d_gene: .
abundance: .
CDR3aa: CASSQDVTLWEDYTF

j_gene: TRBJ1-1
v_gene: TRBV7-9
d_gene: .
abundance: .
CDR3aa: CASSRDGGNTEAFF

j_gene: TRBJ1-2
v_gene: TRBV5-1
d_gene: .
abundance: .
CDR3aa: CASRLGRGDYGYTF

j_gene: TRBJ1-6
v_gene: TRBV15
d_gene: .
abundance: few
CDR3aa: CATSRDRPRGNSPLHF

j_gene: TRBJ1-1
v_gene: TRBV6-5
d_gene: .
abundance: .
CDR3aa: CASRGYTGTEAFF

j_gene: TRBJ2-7
v_gene: TRBV24-1
d_gene: TRBD1
abundance: .
CDR3aa: CATSVSGQGNEQYF

j_gene: TRBJ1-1
v_gene: TRBV2
d_gene: .
abundance: few
CDR3aa: CASSEGTWNTEAFF

j_gene: TRBJ2-5
v_gene: TRBV10-3
d_gene: .
abundance: .
CDR3aa: CAISHKLQETQYF

j_gene: TRBJ1-2
v_gene: TRBV4-1
d_gene: TRBD1
abundance: .
CDR3aa: CASSHPGTDGSTF

j_gene: TRBJ2-7
v_gene: TRBV5-1
d_gene: TRBD2
abundance: .
CDR3aa: CASSSSGGSYEQYF

j_gene: TRBJ2-1
v_gene: TRBV9
d_gene: .
abundance: .
CDR3aa: CASSDRWGRVNEQFF

j_gene: TRBJ2-3
v_gene: TRBV5-6
d_gene: .
abundance: .
CDR3aa: CASGGGGALTDTQYF

j_gene: TRBJ1-1
v_gene: TRBV10-2
d_gene: .
abundance: .
CDR3aa: CASKLDRTNTEAFF

j_gene: TRBJ2-7
v_gene: TRBV28
d_gene: TRBD1
abundance: .
CDR3aa: CASFRPGQGNYEQYF

j_gene: TRBJ1-2
v_gene: TRBV3-1/TRBV3-2
d_gene: .
abundance: .
CDR3aa: CASSQGGSDGYTF

j_gene: TRBJ2-1
v_gene: TRBV4-1
d_gene: TRBD2
abundance: .
CDR3aa: CASSPGTSAFNEQFF

j_gene: TRBJ1-5
v_gene: TRBV30
d_gene: .
abundance: few
CDR3aa: CAWTSAGDQPQHF

j_gene: TRBJ1-2
v_gene: TRBV2
d_gene: .
abundance: .
CDR3aa: CASSEEVGPGYTF

j_gene: TRBJ2-3
v_gene: TRBV3-1/TRBV3-2
d_gene: TRBD2
abundance: .
CDR3aa: CASSQSPQLGGADTQYF

j_gene: TRBJ1-2
v_gene: TRBV3-1/TRBV3-2
d_gene: TRBD1
abundance: .
CDR3aa: CASTDQGGRGYGYTF

j_gene: TRBJ1-2
v_gene: TRBV27
d_gene: TRBD1
abundance: .
CDR3aa: CASSPLTGGYGYTF

j_gene: TRBJ2-1
v_gene: TRBV11-2
d_gene: TRBD2
abundance: once
CDR3aa: CASSFGLAGGNEQFF

j_gene: TRBJ1-1
v_gene: TRBV9
d_gene: .
abundance: .
CDR3aa: CASSVVARWTEAFF

j_gene: TRBJ1-1
v_gene: TRBV4-1
d_gene: .
abundance: .
CDR3aa: CASSQDSVRAGRNTEAFF

j_gene: TRBJ1-5
v_gene: TRBV28
d_gene: TRBD1
abundance: .
CDR3aa: CASSDAGGLSNQPQHF

j_gene: TRBJ2-1
v_gene: TRBV25-1
d_gene: .
abundance: .
CDR3aa: CASSESTRYGNEQFF

j_gene: TRBJ2-2
v_gene: TRBV7-9
d_gene: .
abundance: many
CDR3aa: CASNVQTGELFF

j_gene: TRBJ1-1
v_gene: TRBV27
d_gene: .
abundance: .
CDR3aa: CASSLSNRGSTEAFF

j_gene: TRBJ2-7
v_gene: TRBV9
d_gene: TRBD1
abundance: .
CDR3aa: CASSPDRGDEQYF

j_gene: TRBJ1-5
v_gene: TRBV7-2
d_gene: .
abundance: few
CDR3aa: CASSLTRGSNQPQHF

j_gene: TRBJ2-3
v_gene: TRBV7-2
d_gene: TRBD1
abundance: .
CDR3aa: CASRRDRAVTDTQYF

j_gene: TRBJ1-2
v_gene: TRBV18
d_gene: .
abundance: .
CDR3aa: CASSPSRAAGYTF